A single sample is the source of the 20 T cell receptor beta chains below, sequenced in a study of early T cells in non-severe SARS-CoV-2 infection. TCRdb fed the 5' RACE reads into MiXCR, producing one record per CDR3 protein. This table has around 68,000 distinct CDR3 sequences, about 6% appearing once. The source was whole blood, collected at baseline. The receptors shown here come from an adult who was a healthcare worker with PCR-confirmed SARS-CoV-2 infection or an uninfected control (not recorded which).

The chain uses TRBV6-5 and TRBJ2-3; D remains ambiguous. CDR1 is MNHEY and CDR2 is SVGAGI in the germline V gene. Trimming took off 2 bases at V and 7 bases at J, with 4 bases between the two ends. There are 11 residues in the CDR3. The DNA of the CDR3 is TGTGCCAGCAGTTACGGGAATACGCAGTATTTT. Translating it yields CASSYGNTQYF.

In this sample, this clonotype turned up a few times. The CDR3 nucleotides read TGTGCCAGCAGTTACAAGCGGGTTAACTCCTACGAGCAGTACTTC. This gives the protein CASSYKRVNSYEQYF. V usage is TRBV6-2 or TRBV6-3 and J usage is TRBJ2-7; D is perhaps TRBD2 (6 bases). The germline V gene has CDR1 MNHEY and CDR2 SVGEGT. Between the trimmed V and J ends, which lost 2 bases and 0 bases, there was a span of 11 bases. This CDR3 region has 15 residues.

V gene TRBV28 combines with J gene TRBJ2-7; no clear D. The germline gives CDR1 MDHEN, CDR2 SYDVKM. V was clipped by 6 bases and J by 2 bases, with 11 bases between them. The CDR3 spans 13 residues. Written as DNA, the CDR3 is TGTGCCAGCAGAAAGGGTCGGACCTACGAGCAGTACTTC. As protein: CASRKGRTYEQYF.

This clonotype was counted ten times or more. The gene calls are TRBV15 and TRBJ2-7, with no clear D. The CDR3 sequence is 13 residues long. The ends were cut back, 4 bases at V and 3 bases at J, with 10 bases in the middle. Germline V CDR1 and CDR2: LNHNV, YYDKDF (reference sequence). The CDR3 bases are TGTGCCACCAGCACAGTACCGGGCTACGAGCAGTACTTC. This sequence encodes CATSTVPGYEQYF. Together with reference TRBV15 and TRBJ2-7, the CDR3 gives the full variable domain: DAMVIQNPRYQVTQFGKPVTLSCSQTLNHNVMYWYQQKSSQAPKLLFHYYDKDFNNEADTPDNFQSRRPNTSFCFLDIRSPGLGDTAMYLCATSTVPGYEQYFGPGTRLTVT.

This clonotype appeared many times. The chain is built from TRBV29-1 and TRBJ2-7; 9 bases agree with TRBD2. Germline-derived CDR1 and CDR2 are SQVTM and ANQGSEA. CDR3 length equals 13 residues. Trimming at V came to 6 bases and at J to 0 bases, leaving 3 bases not matched to a gene. This CDR3 is CSVGLALSYEQYF. The DNA of the CDR3 is TGCAGCGTGGGACTAGCCCTCTCCTACGAGCAGTACTTC.

This clonotype has ten or more counts. The rearrangement joins TRBV11-2 to TRBJ2-1; D not certain. Trimming cost V 1 base and J 9 bases, with 4 bases left between them. Germline CDR1 SGHAT, CDR2 FQNNGV. The length of the CDR3 is 11 residues. The CDR3 coding sequence is TGTGCCAGCAGCTTAGCGGCTGAGCAGTTCTTC. Protein sequence: CASSLAAEQFF.

This clonotype was found many times. The chain joins TRBV30 to TRBJ2-5; D remains ambiguous. CDR3 length: 12 residues. The germline V gene encodes CDR1 GTSNPN and CDR2 SVGIG (reference sequence). V was clipped by 7 bases and J by 2 bases, with 11 bases between them. In nucleotides, the CDR3 is TGTGCCTCCTCGCGGTGGCAAGAGACCCAGTACTTC. Encoded protein: CASSRWQETQYF. The whole variable domain, filled in from reference TRBV30 and TRBJ2-5, reads SQTIHQWPATLVQPVGSPLSLECTVEGTSNPNLYWYRQAAGRGLQLLFYSVGIGQISSEVPQNLSASRPQDRQFILSSKKLLLSDSGFYLCASSRWQETQYFGPGTRLLVL.

In its sample, this clonotype was seen a few times. The chain joins TRBV7-9 to TRBJ2-2, with 8 bases matching TRBD2. Germline trimming cut 4 bases from V and 3 bases from J; bases unmatched to any gene: 10. This CDR3 has 17 amino acids. CDR1 and CDR2 from the germline V gene are SEHNR and FQNEAQ (reference sequence). The CDR3 DNA reads TGTGCCAGCAGCTCTCGGGAGGGCCCATATTACACCGGGGAGCTGTTTTTT. Its protein is CASSSREGPYYTGELFF.

This chain uses TRBV29-1 with TRBJ1-2, with D perhaps TRBD1 (5 bases). Trimming cost V 2 bases and J 2 bases, with 12 bases left between them. There are 14 residues in the CDR3. CDR1 SQVTM and CDR2 ANQGSEA come from the germline V gene. CDR3 loop: CSVEIQGGNYGYTF. CDR3 coding DNA: TGCAGCGTTGAAATCCAGGGTGGAAACTATGGCTACACCTTC.

This clonotype was counted many times. The CDR3 sequence: CASRFLTSAVTDTQYF. CDR3 in DNA: TGTGCCAGCAGGTTCCTGACTAGCGCGGTCACAGATACGCAGTATTTT. The chain couples TRBV3-1 to TRBJ2-3; 8 bases fit TRBD2. The CDR3 contains 16 residues. The V segment lost 6 bases and the J segment 2 bases; nucleotides outside the gene matches: 10. Germline CDR1 LGHDT, CDR2 YNNKEL (reference sequence).

This clonotype was seen at least ten times. This chain joins TRBV5-6 and TRBJ2-3; possible D gene TRBD2, 5 bases. The CDR3 contains 13 residues. V lost 4 bases, J lost 3 bases, and 9 bases lay in between. CDR1 and CDR2 from the germline V gene are SGHDT and YYEEEE. In nucleotides, the CDR3 is TGTGCCAGCAGCCTACTAGAAACAGATACGCAGTATTTT. Its protein is CASSLLETDTQYF.

This clonotype showed up many times. The chain links TRBV7-6 to TRBJ2-1; 8 bases agree with TRBD1. V shed 7 bases, J shed 6 bases, and the junction held 11 bases outside the gene matches. Germline CDR1 and CDR2: SGHVS and FNYEAQ. The CDR3 runs 15 residues. This CDR3 is CASTPGTGDINEQFF. CDR3 bases: TGTGCCAGCACCCCCGGGACAGGCGACATCAATGAGCAGTTCTTC. The entire variable domain, with the rest obtained from reference TRBV7-6 and TRBJ2-1, is as follows: GAGVSQSPRYKVTKRGQDVALRCDPISGHVSLYWYRQALGQGPEFLTYFNYEAQQDKSGLPNDRFSAERPEGSISTLTIQRTEQRDSAMYRCASTPGTGDINEQFFGPGTRLTVL.

This clonotype was recorded at least ten times. The chain recombines TRBV11-3 with TRBJ2-5; D gene uncertain. This CDR3 spans 13 amino acids. The V end lost 3 bases, the J end lost 2 bases, and 7 bases lay between the germline ends. Germline CDR1 is SGHNT and CDR2 is YENEEA. The DNA of the CDR3 is TGTGCCAGCAGCTTGAGGAGTCAAGAGACCCAGTACTTC. Protein: CASSLRSQETQYF. Filled out from reference TRBV11-3 and TRBJ2-5, the complete variable domain reads EAGVVQSPRYKIIEKKQPVAFWCNPISGHNTLYWYLQNLGQGPELLIRYENEEAVDDSQLPKDRFSAERLKGVDSTLKIQPAELGDSAVYLCASSLRSQETQYFGPGTRLLVL.

The genes are TRBV5-8 and TRBJ2-1; D unresolved. Germline values: CDR1 SGHTS, CDR2 YDEGEE. The CDR3 consists of 13 residues. Trimming removed 7 bases at V and 0 bases at J, with 8 bases between. The CDR3 nucleotides read TGTGCCAGCCCCGTAAGCTCCTACAATGAGCAGTTCTTC. Protein sequence: CASPVSSYNEQFF.

This clonotype was seen repeatedly, ten times or more. The chain couples TRBV12-3 or TRBV12-4 to TRBJ2-6; D remains ambiguous. CDR3 length: 15 amino acids. Trimming took 1 base from V and 4 from J, leaving 8 bases between them. CDR3: CASSLDLSGANVLTF. CDR3 nucleotides: TGTGCCAGCAGTTTAGATCTTTCCGGGGCCAACGTCCTGACTTTC.

This clonotype was seen many times. The chain is built from TRBV3-1 and TRBJ2-7; a possible D gene is TRBD1 (6 bases). The CDR3 runs 15 residues. Trimming left V 3 bases short and J 6 bases short, with 18 bases between. The germline gives CDR1 LGHDT, CDR2 YNNKEL (reference sequence). Written as DNA, the CDR3 is TGTGCCAGCAGCCAGGCTAGGCTACAGGGTGGCGAGCAGTACTTC. Residues: CASSQARLQGGEQYF.

This clonotype has just a few counts. The rearrangement uses TRBV12-3 or TRBV12-4 and TRBJ2-4; a possible D gene is TRBD1 (6 bases). The CDR3 is made up of 16 amino acids. The V end was cut by 7 bases, the J end by 0 bases, with 16 bases between. CDR3 in DNA: TGTGCCAGCACCTCGACAGGAATTTCAGCCAAAAACATTCAGTACTTC. This gives the protein CASTSTGISAKNIQYF.

This clonotype was counted only a few times. The gene calls are TRBV2 and TRBJ2-3; 9 positions agree with TRBD2. Unmatched junction bases numbered 6, after V lost 7 bases and J lost 4 bases. The germline V gene encodes CDR1 SNHLY and CDR2 FYNNEI. The CDR3 length is 14 residues. This CDR3 is CASMREGGPDTQYF. The CDR3, as DNA: TGTGCCAGCATGCGGGAGGGGGGCCCAGATACGCAGTATTTT.

This clonotype has at least ten counts. The V call is TRBV28, the J call TRBJ2-1; TRBD1 matches at 8 bases. The V gene end was trimmed by 8 bases and the J gene end by 0 bases; junction bases not matched to a gene: 3. The CDR3 consists of 14 residues. Per germline, CDR1 MDHEN and CDR2 SYDVKM. The CDR3 bases are TGTGCCAGCTTACAGGGGGGCTCCTACAATGAGCAGTTCTTC. Protein: CASLQGGSYNEQFF.

This clonotype has a count of ten or more. This rearrangement joins TRBV6-5 to TRBJ1-2; possible D gene TRBD1, 5 bases. CDR3 length: 14 amino acids. Germline values: CDR1 MNHEY, CDR2 SVGAGI. V lost 11 bases, J lost 0 bases, and 16 bases lay in between. The CDR3 bases are TGTGCCGCCAAAGCCACGACAGCTAACTATGGCTACACCTTC. Its protein product is CAAKATTANYGYTF.